A selection of T cell receptor beta chains follows, all from one sample in a study of radiotherapy plus CTLA-4 blockade in lung cancer. Using immunoSEQ multiplex PCR, the repertoire was profiled, and TCRdb retains in-frame clones only, with some absent. Among approximately 52,000 clones, 60% to 80% were seen once, and the ten largest hold 2% to 3%. The specimen was peripheral blood, collected from a patient treated with radiotherapy plus ipilimumab. These receptors came from a human donor with non-small cell lung cancer whose response to radiotherapy plus ipilimumab could not be evaluated. Each CDR3 is given with its conserved first and last residue. The D gene is left open where the match is weak. Size is omitted from some rows. Given values are once, few, many or a class for expanded clones.

D gene: NA
J gene: TRBJ1-6
clone size: NA
V gene: TRBV5-5
CDR3 DNA: TGTGCCAGCAGCTTGACTGTGAGGGATTCACCCCTCCACTTT
CDR3 protein: CASSLTVRDSPLHF

D gene: NA
J gene: TRBJ2-2
clone size: NA
V gene: TRBV12-2
CDR3 DNA: TGTGCAAGTCGCGCCCGGGGGGTTAACACCGGGGAGCTGTTTTTT
CDR3 protein: CASRARGVNTGELFF

D gene: TRBD1
J gene: TRBJ1-5
clone size: NA
V gene: TRBV2
CDR3 DNA: TGTGCCGGACAGGACAGGGCTGATCAGCCCCAGCATTTT
CDR3 protein: CAGQDRADQPQHF

D gene: NA
J gene: TRBJ2-7
clone size: few
V gene: TRBV6-1
CDR3 DNA: TGTGCCAGCAGCGCGGGACGGTACGAGCAGTACTTC
CDR3 protein: CASSAGRYEQYF

D gene: TRBD2
J gene: TRBJ2-5
clone size: few
V gene: TRBV9
CDR3 DNA: TGTGCCAGCAGCTCCCCCAGCGGGGTGGGAGAGACCCAGTACTTC
CDR3 protein: CASSSPSGVGETQYF

D gene: NA
J gene: TRBJ2-2
clone size: NA
V gene: TRBV7-3
CDR3 DNA: TGTGCCAGCAGCTTAGGTAGACAGAACACCGGGGAGCTGTTTTTT
CDR3 protein: CASSLGRQNTGELFF

D gene: TRBD1
J gene: TRBJ1-2
clone size: NA
V gene: TRBV28
CDR3 DNA: TGTGCCTCCGGGACAGGATATGGCTACACCTTC
CDR3 protein: CASGTGYGYTF

D gene: NA
J gene: TRBJ2-3
clone size: NA
V gene: TRBV18
CDR3 DNA: TGTGCCAGCTCACCACCCCTATCCACAGATACGCAGTATTTT
CDR3 protein: CASSPPLSTDTQYF

D gene: TRBD2
J gene: TRBJ2-7
clone size: NA
V gene: TRBV5-1
CDR3 DNA: TGCGCCAGCAGCTTCGCACGAGGGGCCCGGGGTAGCGGGAGCTTCAACGAGCAGTACTTC
CDR3 protein: CASSFARGARGSGSFNEQYF

D gene: TRBD1
J gene: TRBJ2-1
clone size: NA
V gene: TRBV5-1
CDR3 DNA: TGCGCCAGCAGCTTGGTGACAGGGGGCTACAATGAGCAGTTCTTC
CDR3 protein: CASSLVTGGYNEQFF

D gene: NA
J gene: TRBJ2-7
clone size: NA
V gene: TRBV7-3
CDR3 DNA: TGCCCCCGGCAGGGTCCGTACGAGCAGTACTTC
CDR3 protein: CPRQGPYEQYF

D gene: TRBD2
J gene: TRBJ2-2
clone size: NA
V gene: TRBV4-2
CDR3 DNA: TGTGCCAGCAGCCAAGGGGGGGGGACTAGGGGCACCGGGGAGCTGTTTTTT
CDR3 protein: CASSQGGGTRGTGELFF

D gene: TRBD1
J gene: TRBJ1-6
clone size: NA
V gene: TRBV5-3
CDR3 DNA: TGTGCCAGAAGCTTTTCTTTAAACAGGGGGGACTCCTATAATTCACCCCTCCACTTT
CDR3 protein: CARSFSLNRGDSYNSPLHF

D gene: TRBD1
J gene: TRBJ1-6
clone size: NA
V gene: TRBV18
CDR3 DNA: TGTGCCAGCTCACCGACTGGGACAGCGAATTCACCCCTCCACTTT
CDR3 protein: CASSPTGTANSPLHF

D gene: TRBD2
J gene: TRBJ2-7
clone size: few
V gene: TRBV4-3
CDR3 DNA: TGCGCCAGCAGCCAGCGAGAAGGGTTAGCGGGGACCGAGCAGTACTTC
CDR3 protein: CASSQREGLAGTEQYF

D gene: TRBD1
J gene: TRBJ1-2
clone size: NA
V gene: TRBV29-1
CDR3 DNA: TGCAGCGTCCGCCGACAGGGGAATAACTATGGCTACACCTTC
CDR3 protein: CSVRRQGNNYGYTF

D gene: NA
J gene: TRBJ1-2
clone size: once
V gene: TRBV5-4
CDR3 DNA: TGTGCCAGCACACTGGCAGGGGCCTCCACCTTC
CDR3 protein: CASTLAGASTF

D gene: NA
J gene: TRBJ2-3
clone size: NA
V gene: TRBV5-4
CDR3 DNA: TGTGCCAGCAGCGCTGGGGGGGCTGGCACAGATACGCAGTATTTT
CDR3 protein: CASSAGGAGTDTQYF

D gene: TRBD2
J gene: TRBJ2-7
clone size: NA
V gene: TRBV28
CDR3 DNA: TGTGCCGGAGATGGGCGGGAGACTTCCTCCTACGAGCAGTACTTC
CDR3 protein: CAGDGRETSSYEQYF

D gene: TRBD1
J gene: TRBJ1-2
clone size: NA
V gene: TRBV10-3
CDR3 DNA: TGTGCCATCAATCCGGGACAGAACTATGGCTACACCTTC
CDR3 protein: CAINPGQNYGYTF

D gene: TRBD2
J gene: TRBJ2-5
clone size: once
V gene: TRBV28
CDR3 DNA: TGTGCCAGCAGTTCGCCAACTAGCGGGGGGAAGACCCAGTACTTC
CDR3 protein: CASSSPTSGGKTQYF

D gene: TRBD1
J gene: TRBJ1-1
clone size: few
V gene: TRBV18
CDR3 DNA: TGTGCCAGCTCGCGTCTCCCGGGACAGGGAAGGGACACTGAAGCTTTCTTT
CDR3 protein: CASSRLPGQGRDTEAFF

D gene: TRBD2
J gene: TRBJ2-2
clone size: NA
V gene: TRBV4-3
CDR3 DNA: TGCGCCAGCAGCCAAGAGGCGGGAGATACCGGGGAGCTGTTTTTT
CDR3 protein: CASSQEAGDTGELFF

D gene: TRBD1
J gene: TRBJ1-2
clone size: NA
V gene: TRBV12-5
CDR3 DNA: TGTGCTAGGGTACAGGGGGGAGACTATGGCTACACCTTC
CDR3 protein: CARVQGGDYGYTF

D gene: NA
J gene: TRBJ2-5
clone size: few
V gene: TRBV2
CDR3 DNA: TGTGCCACAATGAGGGACTTTCAAGAGACCCAGTACTTC
CDR3 protein: CATMRDFQETQYF

D gene: NA
J gene: TRBJ1-6
clone size: NA
V gene: TRBV18
CDR3 DNA: TGTGCCAGCTCAGCCGGACTAAATTCACCCCTCCACTTT
CDR3 protein: CASSAGLNSPLHF

D gene: NA
J gene: TRBJ2-1
clone size: NA
V gene: TRBV7-2
CDR3 DNA: TGTGCCAGCAGCTTAGCCCTCCAGCTGCTGGGACTTTTCCGGGACAATGAGCAGTTCTTC
CDR3 protein: CASSLALQLLGLFRDNEQFF

D gene: TRBD2
J gene: TRBJ2-2
clone size: NA
V gene: TRBV5-6
CDR3 DNA: TGTGCCAGCAGCTTGGGCAAGATGGGGCGGGAGAAACACACCGGGGAGCTGTTTTTT
CDR3 protein: CASSLGKMGREKHTGELFF

D gene: NA
J gene: TRBJ1-4
clone size: NA
V gene: TRBV5-5
CDR3 DNA: TGTGCCAGCAGCTTCGATGCGACTAGGAATGAAAAACTGTTTTTT
CDR3 protein: CASSFDATRNEKLFF

D gene: TRBD1
J gene: TRBJ1-2
clone size: few
V gene: TRBV7-2
CDR3 DNA: TGTGCCAGCAGCCCGAAGACGATTGGGACAGGGATTTACGGCTACACCTTC
CDR3 protein: CASSPKTIGTGIYGYTF

D gene: TRBD1
J gene: TRBJ1-3
clone size: NA
V gene: TRBV28
CDR3 DNA: TGTGCCAGCAGCTCGACAGGGGTTGGAAACACCATATATTTT
CDR3 protein: CASSSTGVGNTIYF

D gene: NA
J gene: TRBJ1-1
clone size: NA
V gene: TRBV10-2
CDR3 DNA: TGCGCCAGCGTGGAGTTGGACAGCATGAACACTGAAGCTTTCTTT
CDR3 protein: CASVELDSMNTEAFF

D gene: TRBD2
J gene: TRBJ2-3
clone size: NA
V gene: TRBV12-5
CDR3 DNA: TGTGCTAGTGCCCAAGCGGGGGACCCCACAGATACGCAGTATTTT
CDR3 protein: CASAQAGDPTDTQYF

D gene: NA
J gene: TRBJ2-7
clone size: NA
V gene: TRBV12-2
CDR3 DNA: TGTGCAAGTCGCTTAGGGCGGGCCGTATACGAGCAGTACTTC
CDR3 protein: CASRLGRAVYEQYF

D gene: NA
J gene: TRBJ2-1
clone size: few
V gene: TRBV21-1
CDR3 DNA: TGTGCCAGCAGCAAACCTCACCCGGGATCCTTCTACAATGAGCAGTTCTTC
CDR3 protein: CASSKPHPGSFYNEQFF

D gene: TRBD2
J gene: TRBJ2-7
clone size: once
V gene: TRBV29-1
CDR3 DNA: TGCAGCGTCGCCCTTTGGGGAGGGAATGAGCAGTACTTC
CDR3 protein: CSVALWGGNEQYF

D gene: NA
J gene: TRBJ1-5
clone size: NA
V gene: TRBV7-8
CDR3 DNA: TGTGCCAGCAGCGCGGAGAGGAGACAGCCCCAGCATTTT
CDR3 protein: CASSAERRQPQHF

D gene: TRBD2
J gene: TRBJ2-1
clone size: NA
V gene: TRBV25-1
CDR3 DNA: TGTGCCAGCAGTGAAGGACTAGCGTTCTACAATGAGCAGTTCTTC
CDR3 protein: CASSEGLAFYNEQFF

D gene: NA
J gene: TRBJ1-2
clone size: NA
V gene: TRBV27
CDR3 DNA: TGTGCCAGCAGCCCTTCACAGGGTAGGTTGGGCTACACCTTC
CDR3 protein: CASSPSQGRLGYTF

D gene: TRBD2
J gene: TRBJ2-7
clone size: NA
V gene: TRBV28
CDR3 DNA: TGTGCCAGCAGTCCGCACGGGGGCGGGGGGCGAGAGCAGTACTTC
CDR3 protein: CASSPHGGGGREQYF